A selection of T cell receptor beta chains follows, all from one sample in a study of response to subunit inactivated influenza vaccine. TCRdb independently ran MiXCR on the RT-PCR reads; one entry per CDR3 protein. The sample lists about 700,000 distinct CDR3 sequences, around 14% occurring once. The input for sequencing was PBMCs from blood, taken 14 to 15 days before vaccination. The receptors here all came from a man aged 50 to 59 who received an inactivated influenza vaccine. Each CDR3 is given with its conserved first and last residue. The D gene is left open where the match is weak. Size values are once, few and many counts, or a class for expanded clones, and some rows have none.

d_call: TRBD1; j_call: TRBJ2-7; v_call: TRBV28; clone_size: .; cdr3_aa: CASTPGGTASYEQYF; cdr3_nt: TGTGCCAGCACTCCCGGTGGGACAGCGTCCTACGAGCAGTACTTC
d_call: TRBD2; j_call: TRBJ2-1; v_call: TRBV7-6; clone_size: few; cdr3_aa: CASSLREGPYNEQFF; cdr3_nt: TGTGCCAGCAGCTTAAGGGAGGGACCCTACAATGAGCAGTTCTTC
d_call: .; j_call: TRBJ1-2; v_call: TRBV10-3; clone_size: .; cdr3_aa: CAIRTSELANYGYTF; cdr3_nt: TGTGCCATCAGGACCTCAGAGTTAGCTAACTATGGCTACACCTTC
d_call: .; j_call: TRBJ2-1; v_call: TRBV28; clone_size: .; cdr3_aa: CASKSGPSYNEQFF; cdr3_nt: TGTGCCAGCAAAAGCGGGCCGTCCTACAATGAGCAGTTCTTC
d_call: .; j_call: TRBJ2-7; v_call: TRBV29-1; clone_size: .; cdr3_aa: CSVEDWGSQQYF; cdr3_nt: TGCAGCGTTGAAGATTGGGGCTCCCAGCAGTACTTC
d_call: .; j_call: TRBJ1-5; v_call: TRBV12-3/TRBV12-4; clone_size: .; cdr3_aa: CASSLDRGSNQPQHF; cdr3_nt: TGTGCCAGCAGTTTAGATAGGGGGAGCAATCAGCCCCAGCATTTT
d_call: .; j_call: TRBJ2-3; v_call: TRBV20-1; clone_size: few; cdr3_aa: CSASLGARDTQYF; cdr3_nt: TGCAGTGCTAGCCTTGGTGCGAGAGATACGCAGTATTTT
d_call: .; j_call: TRBJ2-3; v_call: TRBV30; clone_size: few; cdr3_aa: CAWTGRPRTDTQYF; cdr3_nt: TGTGCCTGGACTGGGCGGCCTCGCACAGATACGCAGTATTTT
d_call: .; j_call: TRBJ2-7; v_call: TRBV5-1; clone_size: many; cdr3_aa: CASNGGRGSYEQYF; cdr3_nt: TGCGCCAGCAATGGGGGCCGGGGATCCTACGAGCAGTACTTC
d_call: .; j_call: TRBJ2-7; v_call: TRBV2; clone_size: .; cdr3_aa: CASSENLYEQYF; cdr3_nt: TGTGCCAGCAGTGAAAACTTGTACGAGCAGTACTTC
d_call: .; j_call: TRBJ1-4; v_call: TRBV7-2; clone_size: few; cdr3_aa: CASSPKTGRTNEKLFF; cdr3_nt: TGTGCCAGCAGCCCTAAGACGGGCAGGACTAATGAAAAACTGTTTTTT
d_call: .; j_call: TRBJ2-3; v_call: TRBV2; clone_size: few; cdr3_aa: CASNTRLTDTQYF; cdr3_nt: TGTGCCAGCAATACACGTCTCACAGATACGCAGTATTTT
d_call: .; j_call: TRBJ2-7; v_call: TRBV6-4; clone_size: .; cdr3_aa: CASSAGSHEQYF; cdr3_nt: TGTGCCAGCAGTGCCGGGTCCCACGAGCAGTACTTC
d_call: .; j_call: TRBJ2-3; v_call: TRBV7-9; clone_size: .; cdr3_aa: CASSQGFLDTDTQYF; cdr3_nt: TGTGCCAGCAGCCAGGGTTTCTTAGACACAGATACGCAGTATTTT
d_call: .; j_call: TRBJ2-2; v_call: TRBV9; clone_size: .; cdr3_aa: CASSAGPMNTGELFF; cdr3_nt: TGTGCCAGCAGCGCGGGACCGATGAACACCGGGGAGCTGTTTTTT
d_call: .; j_call: TRBJ1-1; v_call: TRBV18; clone_size: few; cdr3_aa: CASSPDLGRGTEAFF; cdr3_nt: TGTGCCAGCTCACCCGACCTAGGAAGGGGCACTGAAGCTTTCTTT
d_call: TRBD1; j_call: TRBJ1-1; v_call: TRBV9; clone_size: many; cdr3_aa: CASSVVDQGTGRTEAFF; cdr3_nt: TGTGCCAGCAGCGTAGTAGATCAAGGGACAGGGCGTACTGAAGCTTTCTTT
d_call: .; j_call: TRBJ1-1; v_call: TRBV4-3; clone_size: many; cdr3_aa: CASSQDPPQANTEAFF; cdr3_nt: TGCGCCAGCAGCCAAGATCCACCGCAGGCGAACACTGAAGCTTTCTTT
d_call: .; j_call: TRBJ1-4; v_call: TRBV4-1; clone_size: few; cdr3_aa: CASSQRGIGEKLFF; cdr3_nt: TGCGCCAGCAGCCAGAGAGGGATCGGTGAAAAACTGTTTTTT
d_call: TRBD2; j_call: TRBJ2-7; v_call: TRBV7-8; clone_size: .; cdr3_aa: CASTQFSGSYEQYF; cdr3_nt: TGTGCCAGCACCCAATTTAGCGGGAGTTACGAGCAGTACTTC
d_call: TRBD1; j_call: TRBJ1-1; v_call: TRBV27; clone_size: few; cdr3_aa: CASSRTGWGNTEAFF; cdr3_nt: TGTGCCAGCAGTAGGACAGGCTGGGGGAACACTGAAGCTTTCTTT
d_call: TRBD1; j_call: TRBJ2-2; v_call: TRBV7-2; clone_size: few; cdr3_aa: CASSSPGDRPNTGELFF; cdr3_nt: TGTGCCAGCAGCTCCCCTGGGGACAGACCGAACACCGGGGAGCTGTTTTTT
d_call: .; j_call: TRBJ1-1; v_call: TRBV11-2; clone_size: .; cdr3_aa: CASSSIQGMNTEACF; cdr3_nt: TGTGCCAGCAGCTCAATACAGGGCATGAACACTGAAGCTTGCTTT
d_call: .; j_call: TRBJ2-1; v_call: TRBV9; clone_size: few; cdr3_aa: CASSQGGGSNNEQFF; cdr3_nt: TGTGCCAGCAGCCAGGGGGGCGGGAGTAACAATGAGCAGTTCTTC
d_call: TRBD2; j_call: TRBJ2-2; v_call: TRBV29-1; clone_size: few; cdr3_aa: CSGTSGRIGELFF; cdr3_nt: TGCAGCGGAACTAGCGGGAGGATCGGGGAGCTGTTTTTT
d_call: .; j_call: TRBJ2-7; v_call: TRBV11-2; clone_size: many; cdr3_aa: CAITYNYEQYF; cdr3_nt: TGTGCCATTACTTACAACTACGAGCAGTACTTC
d_call: TRBD2; j_call: TRBJ2-7; v_call: TRBV12-3/TRBV12-4; clone_size: few; cdr3_aa: CASSFWGGGEQYF; cdr3_nt: TGTGCCAGCAGTTTCTGGGGGGGGGGGGAGCAGTACTTC
d_call: .; j_call: TRBJ2-7; v_call: TRBV11-2; clone_size: many; cdr3_aa: CASSPTPGQGEFYEQYF; cdr3_nt: TGTGCCAGCAGCCCCACCCCGGGCCAGGGAGAGTTCTACGAGCAGTACTTC
d_call: .; j_call: TRBJ1-6; v_call: TRBV4-1; clone_size: many; cdr3_aa: CASSQEINEAPLHF; cdr3_nt: TGCGCCAGCAGCCAAGAGATAAACGAAGCACCCCTCCACTTT
d_call: .; j_call: TRBJ2-3; v_call: TRBV11-2; clone_size: few; cdr3_aa: CASGRDTQYF; cdr3_nt: TGTGCCAGCGGCCGAGATACGCAGTATTTT
d_call: TRBD2; j_call: TRBJ2-3; v_call: TRBV9; clone_size: .; cdr3_aa: CASSVAGRVSDTQYF; cdr3_nt: TGTGCCAGCAGCGTAGCGGGGAGGGTATCGGATACGCAGTATTTT
d_call: .; j_call: TRBJ1-1; v_call: TRBV12-3/TRBV12-4; clone_size: few; cdr3_aa: CASCQTGMNTEAFF; cdr3_nt: TGTGCCAGCTGCCAGACAGGAATGAACACTGAAGCTTTCTTT
d_call: .; j_call: TRBJ2-1; v_call: TRBV7-2; clone_size: many; cdr3_aa: CASSLEGSSYNEQFF; cdr3_nt: TGCGCCAGCAGCTTGGAGGGGAGCTCCTACAATGAGCAGTTCTTC
d_call: TRBD1; j_call: TRBJ2-1; v_call: TRBV24-1; clone_size: few; cdr3_aa: CATSDFGTDAYNEQFF; cdr3_nt: TGTGCCACCAGTGATTTCGGGACAGATGCGTACAATGAGCAGTTCTTC
d_call: .; j_call: TRBJ1-3; v_call: TRBV3-1; clone_size: .; cdr3_aa: CASSQVGLAGNTIYF; cdr3_nt: TGTGCCAGCAGCCAAGTAGGGTTGGCTGGAAACACCATATATTTT
d_call: .; j_call: TRBJ2-7; v_call: TRBV7-9; clone_size: few; cdr3_aa: CASSFFRTGPTYEQYF; cdr3_nt: TGTGCCAGCAGCTTCTTTAGAACCGGGCCCACCTACGAGCAGTACTTC
d_call: TRBD2; j_call: TRBJ2-7; v_call: TRBV19; clone_size: .; cdr3_aa: CASSIVGGPGEQYF; cdr3_nt: TGTGCCAGTAGTATTGTGGGAGGGCCGGGCGAGCAGTACTTC
d_call: .; j_call: TRBJ2-1; v_call: TRBV20-1; clone_size: many; cdr3_aa: CSFFWTKYHNEQFF; cdr3_nt: TGCAGTTTTTTCTGGACTAAGTACCACAATGAGCAGTTCTTC
d_call: .; j_call: TRBJ1-1; v_call: TRBV11-1; clone_size: few; cdr3_aa: CASSRPLVGAGLNTEAFF; cdr3_nt: TGTGCCAGCAGCCGCCCACTAGTGGGGGCGGGTCTGAACACTGAAGCTTTCTTT
d_call: .; j_call: TRBJ2-2; v_call: TRBV5-1; clone_size: .; cdr3_aa: CASSYLVGQNTGELFF; cdr3_nt: TGCGCCAGCAGCTACCTGGTGGGGCAAAACACCGGGGAGCTGTTTTTT
d_call: TRBD1; j_call: TRBJ2-1; v_call: TRBV6-2/TRBV6-3; clone_size: few; cdr3_aa: CASIPGQGPGDLWNEQFF; cdr3_nt: TGTGCCAGCATTCCGGGACAGGGGCCCGGGGATCTATGGAATGAGCAGTTCTTC